This T cell receptor beta chain appears in the sequencing data of a study of OX40 agonist ivuxolimab in advanced cancers. Study information: Six ivuxolimab dose levels, 0.01 to 10 mg/kg, were given intravenously every 2 weeks.

Deletions cut 4 bases from V and 4 bases from J, with 12 bases between. Germline V gives CDR1 SGHRS, CDR2 YFSETQ. The CDR3 spans 14 residues. Study results and caveats: CD8+ T cells (on average) carried more expanded clones than CD4+ T cells.

Sequencing was performed with immunoSEQ multiplex PCR; in TCRdb, only in-frame clones are kept and a portion is missing. The sample contains about 25,000 clones, roughly 91% of which appear only once. As to this clone: Its target is not known.

The TCR originated in an adult with an advanced solid tumor such as melanoma, head and neck, liver or kidney cancer. The chain combines TRBV5-1 with TRBJ2-1; D is undetermined. This specimen was CD4+ or CD8+ T cells sorted from blood, taken in a trial of the OX40 agonist ivuxolimab. For the CDR3, the DNA is TGCGCCAGCAGCATAACCGGGCCATACAATGAGCAGTTCTTC. Protein: CASSITGPYNEQFF.